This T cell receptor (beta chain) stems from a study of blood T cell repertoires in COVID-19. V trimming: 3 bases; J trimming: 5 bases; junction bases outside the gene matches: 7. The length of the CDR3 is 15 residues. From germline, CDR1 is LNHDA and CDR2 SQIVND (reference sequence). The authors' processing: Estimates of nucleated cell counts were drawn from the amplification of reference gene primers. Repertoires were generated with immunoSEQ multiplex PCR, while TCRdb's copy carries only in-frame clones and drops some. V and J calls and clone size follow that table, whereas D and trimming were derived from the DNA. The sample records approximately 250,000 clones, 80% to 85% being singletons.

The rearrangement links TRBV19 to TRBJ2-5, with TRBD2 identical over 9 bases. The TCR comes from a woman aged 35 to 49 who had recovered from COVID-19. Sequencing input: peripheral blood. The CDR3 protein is CASSISGGRRETQYF. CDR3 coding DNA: TGTGCCAGTAGTATCAGCGGGGGGCGGAGGGAGACCCAGTACTTC.